This T cell receptor beta chain was recorded in a study of blood T cells in healthy people across ages. Overall study findings and caveats: More naive CD4+ cells and higher diversity marked long-lived donors relative to aged donors.

Next came a second PCR, run for 7 to 11 cycles, which used a sample-barcoded 5' primer along with a J-beta primer mix. Per-sample output comprised a minimum of 3 million paired-end reads containing CDR3. TCRdb re-called the 5' RACE reads through MiXCR, storing one row per CDR3 protein. In the table there are 1,500,000 or so distinct CDR3 sequences, 42% of which are singletons. Caucasian, healthy and from Russia, the donors were aged between about 6 and 100. To note about this clonotype: Its antigen is still unknown.

The CDR3 runs 17 residues. The V end was cut by 7 bases, the J end by 0 bases, with 16 bases between. Germline V gene sequence: CDR1 SGHTA, CDR2 FQGNSA. The sequence derives from a woman between 18 and 30 years old in good health. Sequenced material: blood. The V call is TRBV7-2, the J call TRBJ2-6; D may be TRBD1 (6 bases). The CDR3 sequence: CASNRDTVASGANVLTF. In nucleotides, the CDR3 is TGTGCCAGCAACCGGGACACGGTCGCCTCTGGGGCCAACGTCCTGACTTTC. Drawing the rest from reference TRBV7-2 and TRBJ2-6, the complete variable domain is GAGVSQSPSNKVTEKGKDVELRCDPISGHTALYWYRQSLGQGLEFLIYFQGNSAPDKSGLPSDRFSAERTGGSVSTLTIQRTQQEDSAVYLCASNRDTVASGANVLTFGAGSRLTVL.